This passage covers 32 T cell receptor beta chains from one sample sequenced in a study of control samples from healthy donors and cancer patients. The table came from immunoSEQ multiplex PCR; TCRdb's copy has only in-frame clones and leaves some out. The sample holds about 120,000 clones, approximately 92% seen once. Sequenced input: PBMCs. The receptors stem from a woman between 50 and 59 years old with colorectal cancer.

The rearrangement links TRBV28 to TRBJ2-3, with TRBD2 identical over 9 bases. J was trimmed by 10 bases and V by 1 base; bases with no gene match: 3. Germline lookup yields CDR1 MDHEN and CDR2 SYDVKM. The CDR3 is 13 residues long. The DNA of the CDR3 is TGTGCCAGCAGTTTATTAGAGCGGGAGGCGCAGTATTTT. Encoded protein: CASSLLEREAQYF.

This chain links TRBV7-9 with TRBJ2-3; D is possibly TRBD2 (6 bases). Germline CDR1 SEHNR, CDR2 FQNEAQ (reference sequence). CDR3 length equals 15 residues. The V and J ends lost 5 bases and 2 bases respectively, with 14 bases between them. CDR3: CASSPRGGITDTQYF. CDR3 DNA: TGTGCCAGCAGCCCCCGGGGCGGGATCACAGATACGCAGTATTTT.

As DNA, the CDR3 is TGTGCCAGCAGCTTAGGGACAGGGGGCTGGTACACCTTC. It yields the protein CASSLGTGGWYTF. This sequence joins TRBV7-9 and TRBJ1-2, with 11 bases that match TRBD1. The length of the CDR3 is 13 residues. The J segment lost 11 bases and the V segment lost 1 base, leaving 3 bases of the junction unmatched. Per germline, CDR1 SEHNR and CDR2 FQNEAQ (reference sequence).

V and J are TRBV5-1 and TRBJ1-1; 8 nucleotides align to TRBD1. Germline loops: CDR1 SGHRS, CDR2 YFSETQ. The CDR3 is made up of 15 amino acids. Unmatched junction bases numbered 5, after V lost 0 bases and J lost 4 bases. CDR3 sequence (DNA): TGCGCCAGCAGCTTGGGCCAGGGGGCGACCACTGAAGCTTTCTTT. Translated: CASSLGQGATTEAFF. The variable domain in full, completed from reference TRBV5-1 and TRBJ1-1, reads KAGVTQTPRYLIKTRGQQVTLSCSPISGHRSVSWYQQTPGQGLQFLFEYFSETQRNKGNFPGRFSGRQFSNSRSEMNVSTLELGDSALYLCASSLGQGATTEAFFGQGTRLTVV.

In nucleotides, the CDR3 is TGCGCCAGCAGCGACGGAGCAGGGGGCGCTTACAATGAGCAGTTCTTC. Protein: CASSDGAGGAYNEQFF. The chain combines TRBV5-1 with TRBJ2-1; 8 bases map to TRBD1. Germline lookup yields CDR1 SGHRS and CDR2 YFSETQ. The CDR3 length is 16 residues. V was clipped by 4 bases and J by 4 bases; unmatched bases: 10.

The rearrangement uses TRBV2 and TRBJ2-5, with 7 positions matching TRBD2. With V trimmed by 4 bases and J by 5 bases, 10 bases remained unmatched. This CDR3 has 15 amino acids. Per germline, CDR1 SNHLY and CDR2 FYNNEI. This chain's CDR3 is CASSASGRSRETQYF. CDR3 bases: TGTGCCAGCAGTGCTAGCGGAAGAAGCCGGGAGACCCAGTACTTC.

This chain uses TRBV24-1 with TRBJ2-1; the match to TRBD2 covers 7 bases. After removal of 2 bases from V and 6 bases from J, the junction contained 3 bases not matched to a gene. CDR1 is KGHDR and CDR2 is SFDVKD in the germline V gene. This CDR3 comprises 14 residues. The CDR3 nucleotides read TGTGCCACCAGTGATTCTAGCGGAGGCAATGAGCAGTTCTTC. Translated, it gives CATSDSSGGNEQFF.

A single count supports this clone. The CDR3 here is CASRPGTGGGEPQHF. The CDR3, as DNA: TGCGCCAGCAGACCCGGGACAGGGGGCGGCGAGCCCCAGCATTTT. The chain joins TRBV5-1 to TRBJ1-5; 12 bases fit TRBD1. This CDR3 is 15 amino acids long. V lost 5 bases, J lost 8 bases, and 8 bases stayed unmatched. Germline CDR1 SGHRS, CDR2 YFSETQ.

CDR3 nucleotide sequence: TGTGCCAGCAGCTCAAGAGGGGTTCGCGGTGGAAACACCATATATTTT. Residues: CASSSRGVRGGNTIYF. The chain employs TRBV11-2 and TRBJ1-3; a possible D gene is TRBD1 (5 bases). CDR1 and CDR2 from the germline V gene are SGHAT and FQNNGV. Trimming took off 4 bases at V and 3 bases at J, with 16 bases between the two ends. CDR3 size: 16 residues.

This chain uses TRBV5-1 with TRBJ1-2, with D uncertain. From germline, CDR1 is SGHRS and CDR2 YFSETQ. The length of the CDR3 is 14 residues. V was trimmed by 0 bases and J by 4 bases, leaving 10 bases between them. CDR3 sequence (DNA): TGCGCCAGCAGCTTGGAAGGGCAGGCCTATGGCTACACCTTC. Protein sequence: CASSLEGQAYGYTF.

This clone was observed once. The rearrangement uses TRBV5-1 and TRBJ2-3; 11 bases fit TRBD2. This CDR3 has 17 residues. Germline V gene data show CDR1 as SGHRS and CDR2 as YFSETQ. After removal of 1 base from V and 1 base from J, the junction contained 5 bases not matched to a gene. CDR3 nucleotide sequence: TGCGCCAGCAGCTTGACTAGCGGGGGAGAGGGCACAGATACGCAGTATTTT. Residues: CASSLTSGGEGTDTQYF.

The chain employs TRBV7-3 and TRBJ2-3; TRBD2 agrees at 7 bases. Germline CDR1 SGHTA, CDR2 FQGTGA. V trimming: 2 bases; J trimming: 1 base; junction bases outside the gene matches: 3. The CDR3 covers 15 residues. In DNA form, the CDR3 reads TGTGCCAGCAGCTTAGTTCTAGCGGGCACAGATACGCAGTATTTT. It codes for CASSLVLAGTDTQYF.

The gene calls are TRBV18 and TRBJ1-5, with D unclear. CDR3 length: 14 amino acids. Germline V lookup: CDR1 KGHSH, CDR2 LQKENI. V lost 6 bases to trimming and J lost 7 bases, with 16 bases between them. In DNA form, the CDR3 reads TGTGCCAGCTCGGCCGACGGTTCGGGGCAGCCCCAGCATTTT. Translation gives CASSADGSGQPQHF.

The chain joins TRBV30 to TRBJ1-5; D uncertain. V shed 2 bases and J shed 1 base, with 6 bases lying between them. The CDR3 runs to 13 residues. Germline-derived CDR1 and CDR2 are GTSNPN and SVGIG (reference sequence). The CDR3 region is CAWSTQSNQPQHF. CDR3 nucleotide sequence: TGTGCCTGGAGTACACAGAGCAATCAGCCCCAGCATTTT.

The rearrangement links TRBV3-1 (or the pseudogene TRBV3-2) to TRBJ2-4, with 7 positions matching TRBD2. This CDR3 contains 15 residues. Trimming cost V 0 bases and J 1 base; bases outside gene matches: 0. Germline CDR1 reads LGHDT; CDR2 reads YNNKEL (reference sequence). In DNA form, the CDR3 reads TGTGCCAGCAGCCAAGAGGGGGGGGCCAAAAACATTCAGTACTTC. It specifies CASSQEGGAKNIQYF.

This sequence joins TRBV19 and TRBJ2-2; TRBD1 agrees at 8 bases. The junction had 9 bases not matched to a gene; V was cut back by 5 bases and J by 4 bases. Germline CDR1 LNHDA, CDR2 SQIVND (reference sequence). The CDR3 has 16 amino acids. This chain's CDR3 is CASSAHRQGTTGELFF. For the CDR3, the DNA is TGTGCCAGTAGTGCCCACCGACAGGGGACCACCGGGGAGCTGTTTTTT.

This clone was detected once. The chain recombines TRBV2 with TRBJ1-2; 12 bases are a match to TRBD1. Germline V gene lookup returns CDR1 SNHLY and CDR2 FYNNEI. The CDR3 runs to 15 residues. V lost 2 bases to trimming and J lost 7 bases; unmatched junction nucleotides: 5. The CDR3 loop is CASSEQGQGAGGYTF. In DNA form, the CDR3 reads TGTGCCAGCAGTGAACAGGGACAGGGGGCCGGTGGCTACACCTTC.

This chain uses TRBV6-5 with TRBJ1-2; 7 bases match TRBD1. From germline, CDR1 is MNHEY and CDR2 SVGAGI. The CDR3 length is 15 residues. The V segment lost 6 bases and the J segment 1 base; nucleotides outside the gene matches: 8. The CDR3 region is CASSDRDSINYGYTF. CDR3 bases: TGTGCCAGCAGCGACCGGGACAGTATTAACTATGGCTACACCTTC.

This chain joins TRBV7-2 and TRBJ2-3; D perhaps matches TRBD2 (5 bases). This CDR3 contains 14 residues. The V and J ends lost 3 bases and 2 bases respectively, with 9 bases between them. The germline V gene encodes CDR1 SGHTA and CDR2 FQGNSA. CDR3 residues: CASSFRDYTDTQYF. CDR3 nucleotides: TGTGCCAGCAGCTTTAGAGACTACACAGATACGCAGTATTTT.

V usage is TRBV5-4 and J usage is TRBJ2-6; no firm D call. CDR1 and CDR2 from the germline V gene are SGHNT and YYREEE (reference sequence). The V gene lost 0 bases and the J gene lost 1 base, with 11 bases spanning the gap. The CDR3 loop spans 17 amino acids. The CDR3 DNA sequence: TGTGCCAGCAGCTTGGTATACGGAACTTCTGGGGCCAACGTCCTGACTTTC. Its translation: CASSLVYGTSGANVLTF.

A note on this clone: The germline gene is not matched at one end of the junction; a read error may be the cause. V gene TRBV7-7 combines with J gene TRBJ2-2, with 7 bases matching TRBD1. CDR3 length: 16 amino acids. Germline CDR1 and CDR2: SSHAT and FNYEAQ (reference sequence). In nucleotides, the CDR3 is TGTGCTAGCAGCTTAGCTGGACAGGAGAACACCGGGGAGCTGTTTTTT. Amino acids: CASSLAGQENTGELFF.

This clone has a single count. The chain has TRBV14 and TRBJ2-1, with 7 nucleotides matching TRBD2. CDR3 size: 17 residues. CDR1 SGHDN and CDR2 FVKESK come from the germline V gene. Trimming cost V 3 bases and J 0 bases; bases outside gene matches: 8. CDR3 nucleotides: TGTGCCAGCAGCCAGGGCCCCCGCGGGGGCTCCTACAATGAGCAGTTCTTC. The encoded protein is CASSQGPRGGSYNEQFF.

The rearrangement links TRBV2 to TRBJ2-6; D is unresolved. The germline gives CDR1 SNHLY, CDR2 FYNNEI. Trimming stripped 7 bases from V and 0 bases from J, with 13 bases between. The CDR3 extends over 16 amino acids. The CDR3 sequence: CASTRTAISGANVLTF. As DNA, the CDR3 is TGTGCCAGCACTCGGACGGCGATCTCTGGGGCCAACGTCCTGACTTTC.

The chain carries TRBV28 and TRBJ2-3, with TRBD2 matching over 9 bases. CDR3 length equals 14 residues. Germline CDR1 reads MDHEN; CDR2 reads SYDVKM. With V trimmed by 9 bases and J by 4 bases, 8 bases remained unmatched. CDR3 DNA sequence: TGTGCCAGTGAAGGCGGGAGGGCAGCAGATACGCAGTATTTT. The encoded protein is CASEGGRAADTQYF.

The chain has TRBV7-9 and TRBJ1-3; D gene unclear. Trimming removed 2 bases at V and 0 bases at J, with 2 bases between. The CDR3 sequence is 13 residues long. Germline assignment: CDR1 SEHNR and CDR2 FQNEAQ (reference sequence). The CDR3 spells CASSLNSGNTIYF. The CDR3 bases are TGTGCCAGCAGCTTAAACTCTGGAAACACCATATATTTT.

This sequence joins TRBV6-2 or TRBV6-3 and TRBJ1-1, with a tentative D call TRBD1 (5 bases). The CDR3 spans 14 residues. Germline lookup yields CDR1 MNHEY and CDR2 SVGEGT. Trimming took 2 bases from V and 5 from J, leaving 12 bases between them. The CDR3 DNA reads TGTGCCAGCAGTTACACGGAGGGGAGGACTGAAGCTTTCTTT. This codes for CASSYTEGRTEAFF.

The chain links TRBV28 to TRBJ2-7; the D gene could be TRBD1 or TRBD2 (6 bases each). CDR3 length: 16 amino acids. Germline loops: CDR1 MDHEN, CDR2 SYDVKM. Trimming stripped 0 bases from V and 2 bases from J, with 14 bases between. The CDR3 loop is CASSLWNVRGAYEQYF. CDR3 sequence (DNA): TGTGCCAGCAGTTTATGGAACGTTAGGGGGGCCTACGAGCAGTACTTC. Complete variable domain (other parts from reference TRBV28 and TRBJ2-7): DVKVTQSSRYLVKRTGEKVFLECVQDMDHENMFWYRQDPGLGLRLIYFSYDVKMKEKGDIPEGYSVSREKKERFSLILESASTNQTSMYLCASSLWNVRGAYEQYFGPGTRLTVT.

The chain uses TRBV7-8 and TRBJ1-5; the D is unclear. From germline, CDR1 is SGHVS and CDR2 FQNEAQ. The CDR3 covers 15 residues. V was clipped by 2 bases and J by 4 bases, with 12 bases between them. DNA of the CDR3: TGTGCCAGCAGCTTATCGTGGGGTGGAAATCAGCCCCAGCATTTT. It translates to CASSLSWGGNQPQHF.

This clone was found a few times. J is TRBJ2-1 and V is TRBV5-1, with 7 bases aligning to TRBD2. The CDR3 extends over 16 amino acids. J was trimmed by 5 bases and V by 1 base; bases with no gene match: 9. The germline V gene has CDR1 SGHRS and CDR2 YFSETQ. This CDR3 is CASSLWGSGANNEQFF. CDR3 coding DNA: TGCGCCAGCAGCTTGTGGGGGAGCGGGGCCAACAATGAGCAGTTCTTC.

Regarding this clone: This sample also contains other DNA sequences that code for the same CDR3. This chain links TRBV18 with TRBJ2-7; D possibly corresponds to TRBD2 (5 bases). Germline V gene sequence: CDR1 KGHSH, CDR2 LQKENI. The CDR3 has 13 residues. Trimming stripped 2 bases from V and 5 bases from J, with 10 bases between. The CDR3 sequence is CASSPGSGDEQYF. The CDR3 DNA sequence: TGTGCCAGCTCACCAGGGTCCGGGGACGAGCAGTACTTC.

The rearrangement uses TRBV28 and TRBJ2-5, with TRBD1 matching over 11 bases. Trimming at V came to 6 bases and at J to 4 bases, leaving 10 bases not matched to a gene. The CDR3 is made up of 16 amino acids. Germline values: CDR1 MDHEN, CDR2 SYDVKM. The CDR3 coding sequence is TGTGCCAGCAGCAGTGCGGGACAGGGGGTTCGAGAGACCCAGTACTTC. This codes for CASSSAGQGVRETQYF.

V is TRBV19 and J is TRBJ1-6; D is possibly TRBD1 (5 bases). This CDR3 contains 14 residues. The V end was cut by 7 bases, the J end by 10 bases, with 17 bases between. Looked up from germline, CDR1 is LNHDA and CDR2 is SQIVND (reference sequence). DNA of the CDR3: TGTGCCAGTACCCCTTCATCCCAGGGATCACCCCTCCACTTT. Protein product: CASTPSSQGSPLHF.